This note documents a single T cell receptor (beta chain) sequence. The entry originates in a study of CD4 and CD8 cells across lung adenocarcinoma regions. The CDR3 is 15 amino acids. Trimming at V came to 0 bases and at J to 4 bases, leaving 4 bases not matched to a gene. Germline loops: CDR1 DFQATT, CDR2 SNEGSKA (reference sequence). TCRdb reprocessed the PCR reads with MiXCR, giving one entry per CDR3 protein. The sample carries 20,000 or so distinct CDR3 sequences, approximately 50% recorded once. Localized lung adenocarcinoma, a non-small cell lung cancer, affected the donors. This chain links TRBV20-1 with TRBJ2-1; 9 positions match TRBD2. The source is a male donor with lung adenocarcinoma. The CD4 and CD8 labels of this study may be unreliable. Input material: CD8+ T cells from the margin of a lung tumor. In DNA, the CDR3 is TGCAGTGCTAGAGATCCGGGACTAGCTTACAATGAGCAGTTCTTC. This sequence encodes CSARDPGLAYNEQFF.